This TCR beta chain was retrieved from a study of neoadjuvant nivolumab and ipilimumab in lung cancer. Study-wide results and caveats: Pretherapy blood TCR richness correlated positively with resected tumor richness.

Only one count was recorded for this clone. Its specificity is unknown. Trimming stripped 2 bases from V and 0 bases from J, with 9 bases between. The germline V gene has CDR1 SGHKS and CDR2 YYEKEE (reference sequence). CDR3 size: 15 residues. Using immunoSEQ multiplex PCR, the repertoire was profiled, and TCRdb retains in-frame clones only, with some absent. The sample lists some 38,000 clones; about 91% were seen once. The receptor comes from an adult with non-small cell lung cancer. The genes are TRBV5-5 and TRBJ2-1; D gene ambiguous. The sequenced sample was peripheral blood, obtained before neoadjuvant nivolumab, alone or with ipilimumab. The CDR3 spells CASSLDPSSYNEQFF. The CDR3 DNA reads TGTGCCAGCAGCTTAGACCCGAGCTCCTACAATGAGCAGTTCTTC.